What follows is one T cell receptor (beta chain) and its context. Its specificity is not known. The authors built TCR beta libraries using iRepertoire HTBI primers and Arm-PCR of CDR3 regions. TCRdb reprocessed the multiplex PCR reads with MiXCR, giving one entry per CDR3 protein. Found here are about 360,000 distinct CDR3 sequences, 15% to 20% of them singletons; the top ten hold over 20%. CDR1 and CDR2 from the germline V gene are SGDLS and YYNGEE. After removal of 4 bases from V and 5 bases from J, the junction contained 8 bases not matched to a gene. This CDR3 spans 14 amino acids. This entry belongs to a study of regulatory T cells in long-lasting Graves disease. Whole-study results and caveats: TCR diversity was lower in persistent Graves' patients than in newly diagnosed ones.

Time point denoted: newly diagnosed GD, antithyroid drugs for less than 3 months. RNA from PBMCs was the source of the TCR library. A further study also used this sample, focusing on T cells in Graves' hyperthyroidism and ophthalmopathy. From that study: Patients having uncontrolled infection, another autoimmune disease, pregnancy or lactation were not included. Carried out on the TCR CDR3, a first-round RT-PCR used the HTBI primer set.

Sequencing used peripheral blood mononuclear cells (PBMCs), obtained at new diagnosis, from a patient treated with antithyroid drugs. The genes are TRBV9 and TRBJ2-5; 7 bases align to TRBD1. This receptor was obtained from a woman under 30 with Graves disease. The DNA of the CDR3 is TGTGCCAGCAGCAAAACCTCCAGGGGGGAGACCCAGTACTTC. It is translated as CASSKTSRGETQYF.